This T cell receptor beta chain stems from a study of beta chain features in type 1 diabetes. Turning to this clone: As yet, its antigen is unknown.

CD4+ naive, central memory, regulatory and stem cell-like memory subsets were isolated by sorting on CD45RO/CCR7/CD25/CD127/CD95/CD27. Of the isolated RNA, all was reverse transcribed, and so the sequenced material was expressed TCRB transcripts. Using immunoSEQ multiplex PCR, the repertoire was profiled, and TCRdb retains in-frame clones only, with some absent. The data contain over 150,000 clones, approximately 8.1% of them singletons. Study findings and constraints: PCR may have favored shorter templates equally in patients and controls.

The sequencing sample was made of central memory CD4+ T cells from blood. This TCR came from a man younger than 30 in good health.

This CDR3 reads CASSLRLNTEAFF. Here the CDR3 DNA reads TGTGCCAGCAGTTTACGGTTGAACACTGAAGCTTTCTTT. The chain uses TRBV28 and TRBJ1-1, with no clear D. Germline V gene sequence: CDR1 MDHEN, CDR2 SYDVKM. V lost 2 bases and J lost 0, with 4 bases in between. This CDR3 contains 13 residues.